Following are 2 T cell receptor beta chains from one sample sequenced in a study of CD8 T cells in ankylosing spondylitis (dated by TCRdb to 2016 to 2017). The method was 5' RACE. Instrument on record: Illumina HiSeq 2500. TCRdb cleaned the public reads at Q25 with fastp, built clones with MiXCR and kept in-frame beta chains. Each entry merges the rows of one CDR3 protein and shows their most common DNA and genes. The sample table records about 36,000 distinct CDR3 sequences; 4.5% to 6% of these occur just once. The ten most abundant clones make up 12% of the sample. The source material was blood, either unsorted or a sorted T cell fraction (not recorded which). The receptors shown here come from a male donor with ankylosing spondylitis or in good health (not recorded which).

This clonotype is medium-sized by share. The chain uses TRBV28 and TRBJ2-2; possibly TRBD2 for D (5 bases). The germline CDR1 and CDR2 sequences are MDHEN and SYDVKM. Trimming left V 5 bases short and J 4 bases short, with 8 bases between. This CDR3 is built from 13 residues. This chain's CDR3 is CASSHRGTGELFF. The CDR3 DNA reads TGTGCCAGCAGTCACCGGGGCACCGGGGAGCTGTTTTTT.

The sample holds many counts of this clonotype. The chain uses TRBV19 and TRBJ1-3; D gene uncertain. The V end was cut by 7 bases, the J end by 1 base, with 14 bases between. Germline values: CDR1 LNHDA, CDR2 SQIVND (reference sequence). The CDR3 spans 15 residues. CDR3 coding DNA: TGTGCCAGTACTAAGACACGGAGGTCTGGAAACACCATATATTTT. Translating gives CASTKTRRSGNTIYF.